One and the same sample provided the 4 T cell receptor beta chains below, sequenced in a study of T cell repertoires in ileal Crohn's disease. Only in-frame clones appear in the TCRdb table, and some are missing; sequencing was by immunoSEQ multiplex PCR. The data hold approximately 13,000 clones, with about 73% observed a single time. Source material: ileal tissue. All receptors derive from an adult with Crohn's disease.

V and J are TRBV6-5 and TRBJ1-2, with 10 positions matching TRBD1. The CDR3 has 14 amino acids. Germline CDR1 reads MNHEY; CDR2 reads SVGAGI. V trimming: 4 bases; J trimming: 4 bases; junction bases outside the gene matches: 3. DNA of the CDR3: TGTGCCAGCAGTTCGACAGGGGGCGGCTATGGCTACACCTTC. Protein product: CASSSTGGGYGYTF.

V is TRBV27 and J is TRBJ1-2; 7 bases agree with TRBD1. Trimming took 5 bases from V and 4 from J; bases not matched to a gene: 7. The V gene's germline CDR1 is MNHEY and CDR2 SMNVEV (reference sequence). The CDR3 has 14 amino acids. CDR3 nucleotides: TGTGCCAGCAGTGAACGACAGGGAATCTATGGCTACACCTTC. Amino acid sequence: CASSERQGIYGYTF.

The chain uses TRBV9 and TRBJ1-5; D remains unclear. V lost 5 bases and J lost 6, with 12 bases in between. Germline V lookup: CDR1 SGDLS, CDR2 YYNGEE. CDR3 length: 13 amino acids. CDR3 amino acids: CASSYEASQPQHF. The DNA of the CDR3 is TGTGCCAGCAGTTATGAAGCGAGTCAGCCCCAGCATTTT.

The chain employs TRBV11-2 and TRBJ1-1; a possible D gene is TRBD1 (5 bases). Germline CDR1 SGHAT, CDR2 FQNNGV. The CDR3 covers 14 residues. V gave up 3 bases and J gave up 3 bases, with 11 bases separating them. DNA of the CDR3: TGTGCCAGCAGCTTTAGTCGGGGGGACACTGAAGCTTTCTTT. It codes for CASSFSRGDTEAFF.